This TCR beta chain emerged from a study of cytomegalovirus exposure and HLA in healthy donors. Primers: 60 Vbeta forward and 13 Jbeta reverse. Libraries were prepared by immunoSEQ multiplex PCR; TCRdb keeps only in-frame clonotypes and omits some of them. There are about 77,000 clones in the sample; about three quarters occur only once, and approximately 4.4% lies in the top ten. A remark on this clone: Its target is not known.

V shed 3 bases, J shed 2 bases, and the junction held 3 bases outside the gene matches. The CDR3 extends over 14 amino acids. From germline, CDR1 is MNHEY and CDR2 SMNVEV (reference sequence). General study points: While the bulk of TCR sequences proved rare, some public TCRs turned up in many donors. Listed as cytomegalovirus-associated were 150 or so TCR beta chains.

What was sequenced was PBMCs. The chain uses TRBV27 and TRBJ1-1; 7 bases are a match to TRBD1. This TCR was recovered from a man between 35 and 55 years old in good health and CMV-seronegative. CDR3 residues: CASSFGQANTEAFF. CDR3 DNA: TGTGCCAGCAGTTTCGGACAGGCTAACACTGAAGCTTTCTTT.